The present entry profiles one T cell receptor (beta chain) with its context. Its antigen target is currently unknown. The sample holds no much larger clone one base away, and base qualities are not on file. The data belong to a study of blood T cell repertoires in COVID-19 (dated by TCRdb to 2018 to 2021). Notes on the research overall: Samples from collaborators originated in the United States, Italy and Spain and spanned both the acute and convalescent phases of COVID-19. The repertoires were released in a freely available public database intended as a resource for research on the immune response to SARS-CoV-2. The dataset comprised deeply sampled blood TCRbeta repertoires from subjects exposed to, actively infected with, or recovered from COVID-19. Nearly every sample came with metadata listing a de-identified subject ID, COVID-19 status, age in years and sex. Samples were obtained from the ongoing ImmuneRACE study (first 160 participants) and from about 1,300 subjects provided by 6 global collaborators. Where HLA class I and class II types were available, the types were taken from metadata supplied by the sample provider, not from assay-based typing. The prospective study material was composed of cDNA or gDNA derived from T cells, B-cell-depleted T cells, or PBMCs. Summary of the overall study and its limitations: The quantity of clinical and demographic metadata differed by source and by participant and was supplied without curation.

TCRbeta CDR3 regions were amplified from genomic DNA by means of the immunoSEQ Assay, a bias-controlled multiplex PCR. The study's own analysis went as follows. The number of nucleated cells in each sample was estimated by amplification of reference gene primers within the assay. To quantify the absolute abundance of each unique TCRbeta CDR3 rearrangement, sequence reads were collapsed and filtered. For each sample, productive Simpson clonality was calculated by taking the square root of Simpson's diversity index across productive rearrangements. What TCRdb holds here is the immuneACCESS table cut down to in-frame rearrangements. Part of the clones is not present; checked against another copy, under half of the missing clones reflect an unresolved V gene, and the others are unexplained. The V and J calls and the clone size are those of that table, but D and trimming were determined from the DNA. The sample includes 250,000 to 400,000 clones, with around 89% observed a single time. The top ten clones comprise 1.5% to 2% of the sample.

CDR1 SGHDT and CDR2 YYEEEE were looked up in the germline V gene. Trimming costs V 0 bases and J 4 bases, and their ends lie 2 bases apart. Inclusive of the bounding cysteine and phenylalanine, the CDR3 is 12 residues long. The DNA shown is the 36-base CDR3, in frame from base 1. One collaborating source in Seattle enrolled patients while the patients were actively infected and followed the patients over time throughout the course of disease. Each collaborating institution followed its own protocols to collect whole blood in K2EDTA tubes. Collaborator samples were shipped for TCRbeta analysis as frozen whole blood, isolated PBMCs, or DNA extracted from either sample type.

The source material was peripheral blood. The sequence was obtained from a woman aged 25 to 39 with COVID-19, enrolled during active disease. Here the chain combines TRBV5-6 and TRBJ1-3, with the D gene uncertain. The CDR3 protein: CASSLAGNTIYF. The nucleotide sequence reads TGTGCCAGCAGCTTGGCAGGAAACACCATATATTTT.